These 2 T cell receptor beta chains share one sample of origin, sequenced in a study of cytomegalovirus exposure and HLA in healthy donors. PCR primers comprised 60 Vbeta and 13 Jbeta primers. Sequenced by immunoSEQ multiplex PCR; TCRdb stores in-frame clones only, minus some. The table shows over 150,000 clones, with nearly 80% occurring only once. Material: PBMCs. The origin of the receptors is a man aged 25-45 years in good health and CMV-seropositive.

The chain joins TRBV5-1 to TRBJ2-2; D gene ambiguous. Looked up from germline, CDR1 is SGHRS and CDR2 is YFSETQ. Between the trimmed V and J ends, which lost 0 bases and 4 bases, there was a span of 13 bases. The CDR3 extends over 16 amino acids. This CDR3 is CASSLGSEARTGELFF. CDR3 nucleotides: TGCGCCAGCAGCTTGGGGTCCGAGGCTCGCACCGGGGAGCTGTTTTTT. Full variable domain (remainder filled in from reference TRBV5-1 and TRBJ2-2): KAGVTQTPRYLIKTRGQQVTLSCSPISGHRSVSWYQQTPGQGLQFLFEYFSETQRNKGNFPGRFSGRQFSNSRSEMNVSTLELGDSALYLCASSLGSEARTGELFFGEGSRLTVL.

The chain joins TRBV28 to TRBJ2-2, with a weak D call TRBD2 (7 bases). The germline CDR1 and CDR2 sequences are MDHEN and SYDVKM. Trimming took 11 bases from V and 5 from J, leaving 12 bases between them. This CDR3 has 12 amino acids. CDR3 sequence reads: CAVGGRTGELFF. The DNA for the CDR3 is TGTGCCGTGGGGGGGCGAACCGGGGAGCTGTTTTTT.